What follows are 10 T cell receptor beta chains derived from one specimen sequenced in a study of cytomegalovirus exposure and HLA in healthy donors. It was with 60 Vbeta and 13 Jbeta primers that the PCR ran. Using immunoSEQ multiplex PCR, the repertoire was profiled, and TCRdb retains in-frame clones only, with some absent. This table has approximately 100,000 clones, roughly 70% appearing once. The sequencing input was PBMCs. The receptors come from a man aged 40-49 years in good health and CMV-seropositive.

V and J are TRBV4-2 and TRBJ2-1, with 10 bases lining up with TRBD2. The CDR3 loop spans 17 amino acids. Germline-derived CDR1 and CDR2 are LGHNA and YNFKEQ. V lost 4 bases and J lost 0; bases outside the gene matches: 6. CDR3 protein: CASSLFLAGVSYNEQFF. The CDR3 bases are TGTGCCAGCAGCCTCTTCCTAGCGGGAGTCTCCTACAATGAGCAGTTCTTC.

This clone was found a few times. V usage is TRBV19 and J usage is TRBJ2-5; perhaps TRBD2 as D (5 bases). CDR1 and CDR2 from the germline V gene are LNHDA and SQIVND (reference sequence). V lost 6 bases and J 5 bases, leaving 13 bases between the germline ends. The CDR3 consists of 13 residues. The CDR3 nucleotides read TGTGCCAGTAGCCGAGGGAAGAGGGAGACCCAGTACTTC. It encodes CASSRGKRETQYF.

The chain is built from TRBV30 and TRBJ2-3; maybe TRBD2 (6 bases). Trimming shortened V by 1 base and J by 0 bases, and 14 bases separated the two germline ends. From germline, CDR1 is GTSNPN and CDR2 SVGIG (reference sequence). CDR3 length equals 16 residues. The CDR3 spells CAWSGTRSGSTDTQYF. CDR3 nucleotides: TGTGCCTGGAGTGGTACAAGGAGCGGGAGCACAGATACGCAGTATTTT.

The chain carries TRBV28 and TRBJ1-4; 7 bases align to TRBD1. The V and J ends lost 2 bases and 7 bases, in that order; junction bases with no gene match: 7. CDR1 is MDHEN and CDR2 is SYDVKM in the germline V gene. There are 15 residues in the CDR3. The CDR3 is CASSLVNRGGEKLFF. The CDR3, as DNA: TGTGCCAGCAGTTTAGTCAACAGGGGTGGTGAAAAACTGTTTTTT.

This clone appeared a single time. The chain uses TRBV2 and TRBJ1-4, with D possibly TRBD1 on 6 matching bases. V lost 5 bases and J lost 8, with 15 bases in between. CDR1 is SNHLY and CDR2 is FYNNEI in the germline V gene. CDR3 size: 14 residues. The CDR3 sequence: CASSWTAVREKLFF. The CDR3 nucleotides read TGTGCCAGCAGTTGGACAGCCGTTAGGGAAAAACTGTTTTTT. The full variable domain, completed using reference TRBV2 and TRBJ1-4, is EPEVTQTPSHQVTQMGQEVILRCVPISNHLYFYWYRQILGQKVEFLVSFYNNEISEKSEIFDDQFSVERPDGSNFTLKIRSTKLEDSAMYFCASSWTAVREKLFFGSGTQLSVL.

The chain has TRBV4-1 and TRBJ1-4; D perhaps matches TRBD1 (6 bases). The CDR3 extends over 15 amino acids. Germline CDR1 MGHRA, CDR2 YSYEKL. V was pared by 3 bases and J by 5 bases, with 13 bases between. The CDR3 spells CASSQAGQQNEKLFF. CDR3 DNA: TGCGCCAGCAGCCAGGCCGGACAGCAGAATGAAAAACTGTTTTTT.

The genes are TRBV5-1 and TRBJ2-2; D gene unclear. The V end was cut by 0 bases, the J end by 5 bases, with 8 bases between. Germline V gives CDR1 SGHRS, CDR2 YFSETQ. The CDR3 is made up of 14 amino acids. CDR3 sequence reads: CASSLGSGTGELFF. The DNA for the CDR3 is TGCGCCAGCAGCTTGGGGTCCGGGACCGGGGAGCTGTTTTTT.

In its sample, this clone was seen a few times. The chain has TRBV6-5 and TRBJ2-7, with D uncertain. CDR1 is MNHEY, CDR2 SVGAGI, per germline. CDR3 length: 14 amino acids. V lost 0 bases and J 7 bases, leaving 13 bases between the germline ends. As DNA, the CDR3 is TGTGCCAGCAGTTACTCGAAGACGGCTAGGGAGCAGTACGTC. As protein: CASSYSKTAREQYV.

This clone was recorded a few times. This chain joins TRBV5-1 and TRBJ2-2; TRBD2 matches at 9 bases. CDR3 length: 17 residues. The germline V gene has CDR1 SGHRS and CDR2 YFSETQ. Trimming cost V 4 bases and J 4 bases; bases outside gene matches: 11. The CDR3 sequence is CASSPSTAGGGTGELFF. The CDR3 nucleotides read TGCGCCAGCAGCCCAAGTACGGCGGGAGGGGGCACCGGGGAGCTGTTTTTT.

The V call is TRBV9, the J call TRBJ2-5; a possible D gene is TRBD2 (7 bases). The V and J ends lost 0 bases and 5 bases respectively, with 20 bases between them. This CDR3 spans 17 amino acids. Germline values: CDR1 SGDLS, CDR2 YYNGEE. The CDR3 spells CASSVERGGPDGETQYF. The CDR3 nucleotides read TGTGCCAGCAGCGTAGAGAGGGGGGGACCGGACGGCGAGACCCAGTACTTC.